The rows below give T cell receptor beta chains drawn from one sample of a study of blood T cells in healthy people across ages. TCRdb passed the 5' RACE reads through MiXCR, listing each CDR3 protein once. The table records about 1.4 million distinct CDR3 sequences, approximately 60% of them present only once. Sequencing was performed on blood. All receptors come from a man younger than 35 in good health. The CDR3 runs from the conserved cysteine through the conserved F or W. D genes are given only for firm matches. The listing skips clone size in some rows; elsewhere it reads once, few, many or a size class.

D gene,V gene,clone size,J gene,CDR3 DNA,CDR3 protein
.,TRBV12-3/TRBV12-4,once,TRBJ2-7,TGTGCCAGCAGTTTGTTCCTAGCTACCTCCTACGAGCAGTACTTC,CASSLFLATSYEQYF
.,TRBV29-1,.,TRBJ2-1,TGCAGCGTTGAAGATGGGCCAGGGGAGCAGTTCTTC,CSVEDGPGEQFF
.,TRBV3-1,.,TRBJ2-3,TGTGCCAGCAGCCAAGATGGTGAGTCCGGAGCGGATACGCAGTATTTT,CASSQDGESGADTQYF
.,TRBV28,.,TRBJ2-3,TGTGCCAGCAGTTTGCTCACAAACAGGGGCGGGGGATTCACAGATACGCAGTATTTT,CASSLLTNRGGGFTDTQYF
TRBD1,TRBV11-2,.,TRBJ1-1,TGTGCCAGCAGCTCGATCCGGGACAGGGGGCTAGACACTGAAGCTTTCTTT,CASSSIRDRGLDTEAFF
TRBD1,TRBV4-1,.,TRBJ1-2,TGCGCCAGCAGCCTGGTTTGGACAGGGATTTTTGGGTATGGCTACACCTTC,CASSLVWTGIFGYGYTF
TRBD2,TRBV5-6,.,TRBJ2-1,TGTGCCAGCAGCCGCGTCGGCGGGAGTTCCTACAATGAGCAGTTCTTC,CASSRVGGSSYNEQFF
.,TRBV4-2,once,TRBJ2-7,TGTGCCAGCAGCCGAGAAGGTCGGGTCTCAAACGAGCAGTACTTC,CASSREGRVSNEQYF
.,TRBV11-2,.,TRBJ2-7,TGTGCCAGCAGCTTGGAGTTGGGTGCTACCAACGAGCAGTACTTC,CASSLELGATNEQYF
.,TRBV7-9,few,TRBJ2-1,TGTGCCAGCAGCTTAGTCCTGTGGGAGCAGTTCTTC,CASSLVLWEQFF
.,TRBV15,few,TRBJ2-5,TGTGCCACCAGCAGCGGCCCCCCGACCCAGTACTTC,CATSSGPPTQYF
.,TRBV20-1,.,TRBJ2-5,TGCAGTGCTAGAGCTGGACAGATCACCCAAGAGACCCAGTACTTC,CSARAGQITQETQYF
TRBD2,TRBV6-2/TRBV6-3,few,TRBJ2-1,TGTGCCAGCAGCCGCACCCTAGCGGGGGGATTCAATGAGCAGTTCTTC,CASSRTLAGGFNEQFF
.,TRBV9,few,TRBJ1-1,TGTGCCAGCAGCGTCGGGCCCCCTCCTCTTTCGAACACTGAAGCTTTCTTT,CASSVGPPPLSNTEAFF
TRBD1,TRBV18,.,TRBJ2-1,TGTGCCAGCTCACCACAACCCAGGGGGCGAATTTACAATGAGCAGTTCTTC,CASSPQPRGRIYNEQFF
TRBD2,TRBV29-1,.,TRBJ2-5,TGCAGTTCTCGGGGTGCGGGAGGAGTGTGGGAGACCCAGTACTTC,CSSRGAGGVWETQYF
.,TRBV5-1,.,TRBJ2-3,TGCGCCAGCAGCTTGGAACAGATAGGAGATACGCAGTATTTT,CASSLEQIGDTQYF
TRBD2,TRBV7-6,.,TRBJ2-1,TGTGCCAGCAGCTTAGACGGGGGGGCCGGTGACAATGAGCAGTTCTTC,CASSLDGGAGDNEQFF
TRBD1,TRBV18,.,TRBJ2-7,TGTGCCAGCTCAGACGACAGGGAAGTGTGCGAGCAGTACTTC,CASSDDREVCEQYF
.,TRBV6-1,.,TRBJ2-1,TGTGCCAGCAGTCCGAATAGCGGTACTTCCTACAATGAGCAGTTCTTC,CASSPNSGTSYNEQFF
TRBD2,TRBV29-1,.,TRBJ2-5,TGCAGCGTTGAAATGCCGGGACTAGCGTACAATGAGCAGTACTTC,CSVEMPGLAYNEQYF
.,TRBV11-2,once,TRBJ2-1,TGTGCCAGCAGCTTATCCTCGCCCCCGGGACCAGACAGGGAGCAGTTCTTC,CASSLSSPPGPDREQFF
.,TRBV5-4,once,TRBJ2-2,TGTGCCAGCAGCCCGCTATCCCGGGACATTAACGGGGAGCTGTTTTTT,CASSPLSRDINGELFF
.,TRBV6-6,.,TRBJ2-1,TGTGCCAGCAGTTTGGGGGTGGGGATTTACAATGAGCAGTTCTTC,CASSLGVGIYNEQFF
.,TRBV25-1,few,TRBJ1-6,TGTGCCAGCAGTGAATCGACAGGATACTCACCCCTCCACTTT,CASSESTGYSPLHF
TRBD1,TRBV2,.,TRBJ2-7,TGTGCCAGCAGTTCCGAGACAGGGAGCTCCTACGAGCAGTACTTC,CASSSETGSSYEQYF
.,TRBV4-3,.,TRBJ1-1,TGCGCCAGCAGCCAAGGCCCATTCTCGGTAACTTTCTTT,CASSQGPFSVTFF
TRBD2,TRBV25-1,.,TRBJ2-1,TGTGCCAGTCAGTCGGCGGGAGGGTCCTACAATGAGCAGTTCTTC,CASQSAGGSYNEQFF
.,TRBV12-5,few,TRBJ2-5,TGTGCTAGTGGTCCCCTGCAGGGAGAGACCCAGTACTTC,CASGPLQGETQYF
.,TRBV12-3/TRBV12-4,.,TRBJ2-1,TGTGCCAGCAGTTTAGTGGGCGAGGAGGGTGAGCAGTTCTTC,CASSLVGEEGEQFF
.,TRBV7-9,.,TRBJ1-1,TGTGCCAGCGAGGTAAAGACTGAAGCTTTCTTT,CASEVKTEAFF
.,TRBV2,few,TRBJ2-1,TGTGCCAGCAGTGAGACCGGGGACCTATACAATGAGCAGTTCTTC,CASSETGDLYNEQFF
TRBD1,TRBV12-3/TRBV12-4,.,TRBJ2-2,TGTGCCAGCAGGATCAGGGGGCGCACCGGGGAGCTGTTTTTT,CASRIRGRTGELFF
.,TRBV27,.,TRBJ2-3,TGTGCCAGCAGTTTAACAAGGACAGTCAGCACAGATACGCAGTATTTT,CASSLTRTVSTDTQYF
TRBD1,TRBV9,.,TRBJ2-6,TGTGCCAGCAGCGGACAGGGGGCATCGGGGGCCAACGTCCTGACTTTC,CASSGQGASGANVLTF
.,TRBV21-1,.,TRBJ2-1,TGTGCCAGCAGCAAAGGTCGGGGAGAGGGCAATGAGCAGTTCTTC,CASSKGRGEGNEQFF
.,TRBV6-1,once,TRBJ1-2,TGTGCCAGCAGTAAGTCTCGTTGGGAAGAGCCTTACTATGGCTACACCTTC,CASSKSRWEEPYYGYTF
.,TRBV6-4,.,TRBJ2-1,TGTGCCAGCAGTGAGACACCAAACAATGAGCAGTTCTTC,CASSETPNNEQFF
.,TRBV11-2,.,TRBJ2-3,TGTGCCAGCAGCTCAGAGCTACAGATTAGCACAGATACGCAGTATTTT,CASSSELQISTDTQYF
.,TRBV20-1,.,TRBJ2-2,TGCAGTGCTAGTAAGGTGGGAGGCTCCACCGGGGAGCTGTTTTTT,CSASKVGGSTGELFF
.,TRBV11-2,.,TRBJ2-3,TGTGCCAGCAGCCAACGGAACTCTGCAGATACGCAGTATTTT,CASSQRNSADTQYF
TRBD1,TRBV4-1,.,TRBJ2-5,TGCGCCAGCAGCCAAGAAGGGGGCCGACCGGAGGCCCAGTACTTC,CASSQEGGRPEAQYF
TRBD1,TRBV3-1,.,TRBJ1-2,TGTGCCAGCAGCCAAGGGACAGGGGGCTTTGGCTACACCTTC,CASSQGTGGFGYTF
.,TRBV10-3,.,TRBJ2-5,TGTGCCATCAGCCCCGGGACGGAAATCCAGGAGACCCAGTACTTC,CAISPGTEIQETQYF
.,TRBV27,once,TRBJ1-2,TGTGCCAGCAGTATCAACCGGGACAAGGTTTACGGCTACACCTTC,CASSINRDKVYGYTF
.,TRBV6-5,once,TRBJ2-5,TGTGCCACGGGTGGTGACAGACAAGAGACCCAGTACTTC,CATGGDRQETQYF
TRBD1,TRBV6-6,few,TRBJ2-5,TGTGCCAGCAGCGACAGGGGGGATTCCCAAGAGACCCAGTACTTC,CASSDRGDSQETQYF
TRBD2,TRBV12-3/TRBV12-4,few,TRBJ2-4,TGTGCCAGCACTGAGCGGGAGGCGTGGATAGCCAAAAACATTCAGTACTTC,CASTEREAWIAKNIQYF
.,TRBV7-2,.,TRBJ2-6,TGTGCCAGCAGCTTAAGGCGTACGGAGGGGGTCTCTGGGGCCAACGTCCTGACTTTC,CASSLRRTEGVSGANVLTF
.,TRBV20-1,.,TRBJ1-5,TGCAGTGCGACCCAAAGCAATCAGCCCCAGCATTTT,CSATQSNQPQHF
TRBD1,TRBV28,.,TRBJ2-5,TGTGCCAGCAATCCCCTGGACAGGGTCACTTCTGTGACCCAGTACTTC,CASNPLDRVTSVTQYF
.,TRBV6-5,.,TRBJ1-5,TGTGCCAGCAGTTACTCTAGAGATAGCAATCAGCCCCAGCATTTT,CASSYSRDSNQPQHF
.,TRBV29-1,few,TRBJ1-2,TGCAGCGTTGATTTGGGGGACTATGGCTACACCTTC,CSVDLGDYGYTF